The present entry profiles one T cell receptor beta chain with its context. This may be a read error: a much more frequent sequence differs by one nucleotide. This entry belongs to a study of blood T cells in healthy people across ages. Germline V gives CDR1 MGHRA, CDR2 YSYEKL. CDR3 length equals 16 residues. With a J-beta primer mix and a sample-barcoded 5' primer, a second PCR ran about 7 to 12 cycles. TCRdb called the 5' RACE reads again in MiXCR, with one record for every CDR3 protein. This table holds fewer than 2,000,000 distinct CDR3 sequences, 30% to 40% found once. The chain links TRBV4-1 to TRBJ2-1; no reliable D call. This TCR was recovered from a woman aged 25 to 39 in good health. Sequenced sample: blood. The CDR3 protein is CSSSQDEGWTYNEQFF. The DNA for the CDR3 is TGCTCCAGCAGCCAAGATGAAGGGTGGACCTACAATGAGCAGTTCTTC.